This record concerns one T cell receptor (beta chain) sequence. The immunoSEQ assay was v3. Libraries were sequenced to 1.5 million to 2.5 million read pairs (survey) or roughly 4.5-6.5 million (deep). Some clones are missing from TCRdb's copy, which holds only in-frame ones; the method was immunoSEQ multiplex PCR. The sample contains approximately 30,000 clones, around three quarters of which appear only once. These data belong to a study of TIL therapy for anti-PD-1-resistant metastatic lung cancer. As for the study in general: Tumors had a median PD-L1 proportion score of around 6.4%.

J lost 0 bases, V lost 0 bases, and 12 bases had no gene match. The CDR3 is made up of 20 amino acids. The germline CDR1 and CDR2 sequences are SGHVS and FNYEAQ. Time point defined: pre-treatment sample, taken before nivolumab and TIL therapy. Sequenced here: blood, sampled at baseline. V gene TRBV7-6 combines with J gene TRBJ2-1; 9 nucleotides agree with TRBD2. This clonotype was sampled from a woman between 25 and 80 years old with non-small cell lung cancer. CDR3 sequence: CASSLAWGGGAESSYNEQFF. The CDR3 nucleotides are TGTGCCAGCAGCTTAGCGTGGGGCGGGGGGGCAGAAAGCTCCTACAATGAGCAGTTCTTC.